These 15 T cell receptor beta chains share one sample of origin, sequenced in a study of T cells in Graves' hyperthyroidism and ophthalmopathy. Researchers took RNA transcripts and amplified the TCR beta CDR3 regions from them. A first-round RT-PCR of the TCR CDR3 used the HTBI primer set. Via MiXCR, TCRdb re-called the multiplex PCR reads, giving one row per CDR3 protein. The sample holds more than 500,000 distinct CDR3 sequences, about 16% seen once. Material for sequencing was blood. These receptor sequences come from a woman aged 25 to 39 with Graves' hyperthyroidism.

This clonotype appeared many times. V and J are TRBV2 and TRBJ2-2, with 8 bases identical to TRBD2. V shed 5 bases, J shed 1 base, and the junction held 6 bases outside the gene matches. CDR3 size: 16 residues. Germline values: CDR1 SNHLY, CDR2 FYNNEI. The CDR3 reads CASSSYSGMNTGELFF. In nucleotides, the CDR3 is TGTGCCAGCAGTTCGTATAGCGGGATGAACACCGGGGAGCTGTTTTTT. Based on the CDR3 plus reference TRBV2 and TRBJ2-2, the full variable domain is EPEVTQTPSHQVTQMGQEVILRCVPISNHLYFYWYRQILGQKVEFLVSFYNNEISEKSEIFDDQFSVERPDGSNFTLKIRSTKLEDSAMYFCASSSYSGMNTGELFFGEGSRLTVL.

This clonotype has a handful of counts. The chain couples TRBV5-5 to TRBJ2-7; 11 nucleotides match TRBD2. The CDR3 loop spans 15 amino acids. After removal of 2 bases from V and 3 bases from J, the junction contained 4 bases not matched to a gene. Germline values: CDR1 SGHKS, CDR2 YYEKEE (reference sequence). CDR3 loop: CASSFTTSGSYEQYF. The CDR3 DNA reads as TGTGCCAGCAGCTTTACAACTAGCGGGAGCTACGAGCAGTACTTC.

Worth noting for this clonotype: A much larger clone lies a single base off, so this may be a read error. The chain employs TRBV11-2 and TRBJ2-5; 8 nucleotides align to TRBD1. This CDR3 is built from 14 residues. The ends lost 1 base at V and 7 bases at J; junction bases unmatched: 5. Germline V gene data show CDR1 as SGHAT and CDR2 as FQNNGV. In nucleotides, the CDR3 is TGTGCCAGCAGCTTAGTGCAGGGGGCAAGGACCCAGTACTTC. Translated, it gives CASSLVQGARTQYF. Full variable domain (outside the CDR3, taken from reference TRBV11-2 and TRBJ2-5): EAGVAQSPRYKIIEKRQSVAFWCNPISGHATLYWYQQILGQGPKLLIQFQNNGVVDDSQLPKDRFSAERLKGVDSTLKIQPAKLEDSAVYLCASSLVQGARTQYFGPGTRLLVL.

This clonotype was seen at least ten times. CDR3 sequence (DNA): TGTGCCTCCGGGCACGCCACCGGGGAGCTGTTTTTT. Its protein product is CASGHATGELFF. V usage is TRBV11-2 and J usage is TRBJ2-2; D gene unclear. CDR3 length: 12 residues. Between the trimmed V and J ends, which lost 11 bases and 4 bases, there was a span of 11 bases. Germline V gene lookup returns CDR1 SGHAT and CDR2 FQNNGV.

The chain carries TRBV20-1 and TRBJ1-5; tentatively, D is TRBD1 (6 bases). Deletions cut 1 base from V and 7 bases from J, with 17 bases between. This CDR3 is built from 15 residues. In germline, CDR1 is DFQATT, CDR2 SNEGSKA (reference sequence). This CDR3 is CSARGTAGRGQPQHF. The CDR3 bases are TGCAGTGCTAGAGGGACAGCTGGGCGGGGACAGCCCCAGCATTTT.

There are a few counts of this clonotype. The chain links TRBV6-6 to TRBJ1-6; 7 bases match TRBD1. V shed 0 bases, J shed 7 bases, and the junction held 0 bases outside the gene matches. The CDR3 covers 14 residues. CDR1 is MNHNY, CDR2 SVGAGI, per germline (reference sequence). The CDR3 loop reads CASSYSGQNSPLHF. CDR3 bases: TGTGCCAGCAGTTACTCGGGACAGAATTCACCCCTCCACTTT.

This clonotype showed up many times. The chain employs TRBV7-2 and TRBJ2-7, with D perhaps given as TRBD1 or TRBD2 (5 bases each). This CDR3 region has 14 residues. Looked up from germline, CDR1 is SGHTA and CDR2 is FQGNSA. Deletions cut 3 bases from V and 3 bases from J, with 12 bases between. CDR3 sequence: CASSFPGTNYEQYF. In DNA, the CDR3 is TGTGCCAGCAGCTTCCCCGGGACCAACTACGAGCAGTACTTC.

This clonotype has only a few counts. CDR3 amino acids: CSVVGGSETQYF. The CDR3 nucleotides are TGCAGCGTTGTGGGGGGCTCGGAGACCCAGTACTTC. The J gene is TRBJ2-5, the V gene TRBV29-1; possibly TRBD1 or TRBD2 for D (6 bases each). This CDR3 has 12 amino acids. Trimming pared 4 bases from V and 5 bases from J, leaving 11 bases between. Looked up from germline, CDR1 is SQVTM and CDR2 is ANQGSEA.

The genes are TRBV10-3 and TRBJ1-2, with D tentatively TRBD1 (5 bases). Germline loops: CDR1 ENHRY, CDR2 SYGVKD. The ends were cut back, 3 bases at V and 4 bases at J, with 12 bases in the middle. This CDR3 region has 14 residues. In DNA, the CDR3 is TGTGCCATCAGTGACCCGACAGTTCTCTATGGCTACACCTTC. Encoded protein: CAISDPTVLYGYTF.

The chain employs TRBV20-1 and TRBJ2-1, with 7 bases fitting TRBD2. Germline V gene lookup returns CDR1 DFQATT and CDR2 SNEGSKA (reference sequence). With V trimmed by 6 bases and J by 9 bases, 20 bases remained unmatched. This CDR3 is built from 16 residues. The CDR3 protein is CSARKAGGSSRGEQFF. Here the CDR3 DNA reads TGCAGTGCGCGCAAGGCGGGCGGGAGTAGTCGGGGTGAGCAGTTCTTC.

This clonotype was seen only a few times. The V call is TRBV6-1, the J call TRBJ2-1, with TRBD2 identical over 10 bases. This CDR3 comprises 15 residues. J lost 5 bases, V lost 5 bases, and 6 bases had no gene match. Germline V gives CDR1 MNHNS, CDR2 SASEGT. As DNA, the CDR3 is TGTGCCAGCAGTCCTAGCGGGAGAGCCGACAATGAGCAGTTCTTC. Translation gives CASSPSGRADNEQFF.

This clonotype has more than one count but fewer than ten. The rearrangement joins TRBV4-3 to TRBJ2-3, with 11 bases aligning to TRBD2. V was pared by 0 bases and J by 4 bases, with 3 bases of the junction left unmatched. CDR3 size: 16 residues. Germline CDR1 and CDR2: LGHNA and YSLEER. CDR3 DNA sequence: TGCGCCAGCAGCCAAGATGCTAGCGGGAGGCCAGATACGCAGTATTTT. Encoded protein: CASSQDASGRPDTQYF.

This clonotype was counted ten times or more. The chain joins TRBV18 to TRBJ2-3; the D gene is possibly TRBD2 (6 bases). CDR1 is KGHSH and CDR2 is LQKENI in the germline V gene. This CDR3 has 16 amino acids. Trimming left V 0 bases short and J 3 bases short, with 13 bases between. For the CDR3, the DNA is TGTGCCAGCTCACCACCGTCCTCGGGGAGGACAGATACGCAGTATTTT. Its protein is CASSPPSSGRTDTQYF. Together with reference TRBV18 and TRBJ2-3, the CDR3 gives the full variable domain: NAGVMQNPRHLVRRRGQEARLRCSPMKGHSHVYWYRQLPEEGLKFMVYLQKENIIDESGMPKERFSAEFPKEGPSILRIQQVVRGDSAAYFCASSPPSSGRTDTQYFGPGTRLTVL.

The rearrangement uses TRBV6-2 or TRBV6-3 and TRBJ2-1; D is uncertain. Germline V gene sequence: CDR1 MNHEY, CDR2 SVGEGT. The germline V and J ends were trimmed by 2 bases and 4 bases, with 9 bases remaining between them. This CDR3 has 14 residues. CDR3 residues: CASSYLLTYNEQFF. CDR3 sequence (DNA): TGTGCCAGCAGTTACCTCCTGACATACAATGAGCAGTTCTTC.

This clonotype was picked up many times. The CDR3 sequence is CASSAQGLGELFF. The CDR3 region has the DNA TGTGCCAGCAGTGCACAGGGGCTCGGGGAGCTGTTTTTT. The V gene is TRBV2, the J gene TRBJ2-2; 7 bases are a match to TRBD1. Germline CDR1 is SNHLY and CDR2 is FYNNEI. The trim removed 4 bases at V and 7 bases at J, leaving 3 bases unmatched. The CDR3 sequence is 13 residues long.